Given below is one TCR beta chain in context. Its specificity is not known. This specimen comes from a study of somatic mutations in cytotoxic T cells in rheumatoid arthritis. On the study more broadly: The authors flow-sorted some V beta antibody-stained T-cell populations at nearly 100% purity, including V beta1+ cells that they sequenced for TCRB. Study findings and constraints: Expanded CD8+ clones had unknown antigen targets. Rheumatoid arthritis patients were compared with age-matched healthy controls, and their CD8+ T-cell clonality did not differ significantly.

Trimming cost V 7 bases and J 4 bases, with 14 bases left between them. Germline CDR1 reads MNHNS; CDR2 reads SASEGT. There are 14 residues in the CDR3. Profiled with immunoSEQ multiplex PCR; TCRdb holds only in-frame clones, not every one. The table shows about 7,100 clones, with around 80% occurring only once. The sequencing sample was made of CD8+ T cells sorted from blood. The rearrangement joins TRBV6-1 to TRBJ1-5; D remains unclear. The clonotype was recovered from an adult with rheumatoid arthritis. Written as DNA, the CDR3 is TGTGCCAGCATGGCCGGGCTACCGAATCAGCCCCAGCATTTT. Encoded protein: CASMAGLPNQPQHF.